These 24 T cell receptor beta chains were sequenced from one sample in a study of regulatory T cells in long-lasting Graves disease. As to time point: newly diagnosed GD, antithyroid drugs for less than 3 months. PBMC-extracted RNA yielded the TCR library. For TCR beta, libraries came from iRepertoire HTBI primers and Arm-PCR of CDR3 regions. MiXCR, run by TCRdb on the multiplex PCR reads, gives a single entry per CDR3 protein. Seen here are 450,000 to 500,000 distinct CDR3 sequences, around 15% observed once, and the top ten hold roughly an eighth. This sample also belongs to another study, concerning T cells in Graves' hyperthyroidism and ophthalmopathy.

The material was peripheral blood mononuclear cells (PBMCs), obtained at new diagnosis, from a patient treated with antithyroid drugs. Receptor source: a man aged 35-49 years with Graves disease.

This clonotype was recorded many times. Sequence at one end of the junction differs from germline and may be a read error. This sequence joins TRBV5-1 and TRBJ2-1; 7 nucleotides match TRBD1. The CDR3 has 15 residues. In germline, CDR1 is SGHRS, CDR2 YFSETQ. This CDR3 is CASSSDGTAYNEQFF. The DNA of the CDR3 is TGTGCCAGCTCATCCGACGGGACAGCCTACAATGAGCAGTTCTTC.

The gene calls are TRBV30 and TRBJ1-1; D not certain. V dropped 4 bases and J dropped 1 base, with 7 bases sitting between them. From germline, CDR1 is GTSNPN and CDR2 SVGIG (reference sequence). This CDR3 is 12 amino acids long. In DNA form, the CDR3 reads TGTGCCTGGACACGGGGGAACACTGAAGCTTTCTTT. Protein: CAWTRGNTEAFF.

The chain joins TRBV10-3 to TRBJ2-7; TRBD1 agrees at 9 bases. CDR1 is ENHRY, CDR2 SYGVKD, per germline. The CDR3 loop spans 14 amino acids. The V and J ends lost 5 bases and 3 bases, in that order; junction bases with no gene match: 5. The CDR3 is CAISSDRGNYEQYF. In DNA form, the CDR3 reads TGTGCCATCAGTTCGGACAGGGGCAACTACGAGCAGTACTTC.

This clonotype was seen many times. The genes are TRBV5-1 and TRBJ2-7; 8 bases line up with TRBD1. Germline V gene lookup returns CDR1 SGHRS and CDR2 YFSETQ. Trimming cost V 1 base and J 4 bases; bases outside gene matches: 7. The CDR3 sequence is 15 residues long. The CDR3: CASSLRQGNQYEQYF. In nucleotides, the CDR3 is TGCGCCAGCAGCTTGAGACAGGGGAATCAGTACGAGCAGTACTTC.

The chain is built from TRBV28 and TRBJ1-1, with 10 nucleotides matching TRBD1. Germline V CDR1 and CDR2: MDHEN, SYDVKM. Trimming took 8 bases from V and 4 from J; bases not matched to a gene: 10. This CDR3 spans 15 amino acids. The CDR3 loop reads CASGSLTGGTTEAFF. The CDR3 DNA reads TGTGCCAGCGGTTCACTGACAGGGGGCACCACTGAAGCTTTCTTT.

This clonotype showed up many times. V gene TRBV5-1 combines with J gene TRBJ2-1; 8 bases match TRBD2. V lost 2 bases, J lost 0 bases, and 4 bases stayed unmatched. The CDR3 runs to 16 residues. Germline V gene lookup returns CDR1 SGHRS and CDR2 YFSETQ. CDR3 sequence (DNA): TGCGCCAGCAGCTTCCAAGGGACTAGCTCCTACAATGAGCAGTTCTTC. Amino acid sequence: CASSFQGTSSYNEQFF.

This clonotype was seen many times. At one of its ends the junction is not consistent with the germline gene, which may arise from a read error. This chain joins TRBV5-1 and TRBJ2-1; 8 bases are shared with TRBD1. The CDR3 consists of 15 residues. In germline, CDR1 is SGHRS, CDR2 YFSETQ. CDR3 residues: CASSAGTGSYNEQFF. CDR3 DNA: TGTGCCAGCAGCGCGGGGACAGGTTCCTACAATGAGCAGTTCTTC.

This clonotype was picked up a small number of times. The chain employs TRBV7-2 and TRBJ1-5; D remains unclear. V lost 5 bases to trimming and J lost 10 bases, with 21 bases between them. Germline lookup yields CDR1 SGHTA and CDR2 FQGNSA. The CDR3 is made up of 15 amino acids. CDR3 nucleotide sequence: TGTGCCAGCAGCCTCGCGGGCGGCGGCTCTAGTCCCCAGCATTTT. It is translated as CASSLAGGGSSPQHF.

This clonotype occurred many times. J is TRBJ1-1 and V is TRBV20-1; D remains ambiguous. Germline V gene lookup returns CDR1 DFQATT and CDR2 SNEGSKA (reference sequence). The CDR3 runs 11 residues. V lost 6 bases and J lost 8, with 13 bases in between. The CDR3 bases are TGCAGTGCCGCTGAACGGTTAGAAGCTTTCTTT. Translation: CSAAERLEAFF.

This clonotype has only a few counts. This chain uses TRBV18 with TRBJ1-1, with D maybe TRBD1 (5 bases). Trimming left V 6 bases short and J 4 bases short, with 15 bases between. Germline V CDR1 and CDR2: KGHSH, LQKENI. The CDR3 covers 14 residues. CDR3 in amino acids: CASSTNQGGTEAFF. The DNA of the CDR3 is TGTGCCAGCTCCACCAACCAGGGCGGCACTGAAGCTTTCTTT. Drawing the rest from reference TRBV18 and TRBJ1-1, the complete variable domain is NAGVMQNPRHLVRRRGQEARLRCSPMKGHSHVYWYRQLPEEGLKFMVYLQKENIIDESGMPKERFSAEFPKEGPSILRIQQVVRGDSAAYFCASSTNQGGTEAFFGQGTRLTVV.

In DNA form, the CDR3 reads TGTGCCAGCAGTCCCAATGGGGGGTTCACTGAAGCTTTCTTT. Translated, it gives CASSPNGGFTEAFF. This chain joins TRBV6-4 and TRBJ1-1; D possibly corresponds to TRBD1 (5 bases). Germline CDR1 is MRHNA and CDR2 is SNTAGT. CDR3 length equals 14 residues. Trimming left V 5 bases short and J 4 bases short, with 14 bases between.

This clonotype was detected ten times or more. The chain carries TRBV7-9 and TRBJ2-7, with 13 bases that match TRBD2. The CDR3 runs to 15 residues. V lost 5 bases to trimming and J lost 5 bases; unmatched junction nucleotides: 6. Germline V gene lookup returns CDR1 SEHNR and CDR2 FQNEAQ (reference sequence). The chain's CDR3 is CASSPRTSGSHEQYF. Here the CDR3 DNA reads TGTGCCAGCAGCCCCCGGACTAGCGGGAGCCACGAGCAGTACTTC.

J is TRBJ2-7 and V is TRBV7-2; D is undetermined. This CDR3 contains 14 residues. Between the trimmed V and J ends, which lost 1 base and 2 bases, there was a span of 9 bases. Germline V CDR1 and CDR2: SGHTA, FQGNSA. CDR3 nucleotides: TGTGCCAGCAGCTTAGACGGCGGCACCTACGAGCAGTACTTC. Protein: CASSLDGGTYEQYF.

This clonotype was detected ten times or more. The V call is TRBV28, the J call TRBJ2-4, with a possible D match to TRBD2 (5 bases). V was shortened by 2 bases and J by 12 bases, with 11 bases between the two germline ends. The CDR3 extends over 12 amino acids. CDR1 and CDR2 (germline): MDHEN, SYDVKM. The CDR3 region has the DNA TGTGCCAGCAGTTTAAGAGGAGGTTATCAGTACTTC. This sequence encodes CASSLRGGYQYF.

In its sample, this clonotype was seen many times. This chain uses TRBV27 with TRBJ2-7; 9 bases map to TRBD1. Germline loops: CDR1 MNHEY, CDR2 SMNVEV (reference sequence). The CDR3 extends over 13 amino acids. Trimming took 6 bases from V and 3 from J; bases not matched to a gene: 3. In DNA, the CDR3 is TGTGCCAGCAGGTCGACAGGGGGCTACGAGCAGTACTTC. This sequence encodes CASRSTGGYEQYF.

This clonotype was seen at least ten times. The J gene is TRBJ1-5, the V gene TRBV12-3 or TRBV12-4; D perhaps matches TRBD1 (5 bases). V lost 3 bases and J lost 3, with 12 bases in between. This CDR3 has 15 amino acids. The CDR3 here is CASSFQGLNNQPQHF. The CDR3 nucleotides are TGTGCCAGCAGTTTTCAGGGATTGAACAATCAGCCCCAGCATTTT.

In this sample, this clonotype turned up a few times. The chain carries TRBV9 and TRBJ1-2, with D uncertain. V dropped 3 bases and J dropped 8 bases, with 14 bases sitting between them. Germline CDR1 and CDR2: SGDLS and YYNGEE. The CDR3 totals 13 residues. The CDR3 bases are TGTGCCAGCAGCGAGCGGCCCAGCGGAGGCTACACCTTC. Its translation is CASSERPSGGYTF.

This clonotype has more than one count but fewer than ten. This sequence joins TRBV18 and TRBJ1-1; 10 bases fit TRBD1. Germline CDR1 KGHSH, CDR2 LQKENI. The trim removed 3 bases at V and 11 bases at J, leaving 6 bases unmatched. The CDR3 is made up of 13 amino acids. CDR3 in DNA: TGTGCCAGCTCACCCCTGGACAGGGGGGTGGCTTTCTTT. This codes for CASSPLDRGVAFF.

On this clonotype itself: This sequence may be a read error, since a much larger clone differs from it by one base. The chain combines TRBV28 with TRBJ2-3; a possible D gene is TRBD1 (5 bases). Germline loops: CDR1 MDHEN, CDR2 SYDVKM. The CDR3 extends over 15 amino acids. CDR3 protein: CVSSAQGRGADTQYF. CDR3 coding DNA: TGTGTCAGCAGTGCTCAGGGAAGAGGTGCAGATACGCAGTATTTT.

This clonotype was seen repeatedly, ten times or more. The chain uses TRBV24-1 and TRBJ2-1; 8 bases fit TRBD2. Germline V gene lookup returns CDR1 KGHDR and CDR2 SFDVKD. This CDR3 has 15 residues. The V and J ends lost 5 bases and 7 bases, in that order; junction bases with no gene match: 9. CDR3 amino acids: CATSALSGSLNEQFF. CDR3 coding DNA: TGTGCCACCAGTGCCCTGAGCGGGAGTCTGAATGAGCAGTTCTTC.

Written as DNA, the CDR3 is TGCAGTGCTAGAGATCCAGACAACCTGGGCTCCTACGAGCAGTACTTC. This translates into CSARDPDNLGSYEQYF. V usage is TRBV20-1 and J usage is TRBJ2-7; D unclear. Germline CDR1 DFQATT, CDR2 SNEGSKA (reference sequence). V lost 0 bases, J lost 0 bases, and 15 bases lay in between. This CDR3 spans 16 amino acids.

This clonotype has ten or more counts. V and J are TRBV5-1 and TRBJ1-1; possibly TRBD1 for D (5 bases). The CDR3 has 13 amino acids. Germline CDR1 is SGHRS and CDR2 is YFSETQ. The ends were cut back, 4 bases at V and 4 bases at J, with 11 bases in the middle. Written as DNA, the CDR3 is TGCGCCAGCAGCGGTCAGGGTTTCACTGAAGCTTTCTTT. Its translation is CASSGQGFTEAFF.

This clonotype was recorded at least ten times. This chain links TRBV29-1 with TRBJ2-3; 7 bases align to TRBD2. Germline V gene lookup returns CDR1 SQVTM and CDR2 ANQGSEA. The CDR3 is 12 residues long. V trimming: 7 bases; J trimming: 1 base; junction bases outside the gene matches: 2. CDR3 bases: TGCAGCGAGGGAGGGCGCACAGATACGCAGTATTTT. The encoded protein is CSEGGRTDTQYF.

This clonotype was recorded many times. The chain joins TRBV20-1 to TRBJ2-3; TRBD2 agrees at 13 bases. The germline CDR1 and CDR2 sequences are DFQATT and SNEGSKA (reference sequence). The CDR3 sequence is 15 residues long. V shed 3 bases, J shed 5 bases, and the junction held 5 bases outside the gene matches. The CDR3 region has the DNA TGCAGTGCTAGCACCCGACTAGCGGGGGGAGATACGCAGTATTTT. Amino acids: CSASTRLAGGDTQYF.